This T cell receptor beta chain was obtained from a study of T-cell reconstitution after alpha-beta-depleted transplantation in children (dated by TCRdb to the mid-2010s). For the study in its entirety: T-cell immune reconstitution after TCRalphabeta/CD19-depleted allogeneic hematopoietic cell transplantation in children was quantitatively tracked in the study by means of TCR repertoire profiling.

Remarks on this clonotype: This clone's antigen is unknown. No much larger clonotype is one base removed from it; base qualities were not supplied.

Library creation used PCR. Instrument used: Illumina HiSeq 2500. Molecular barcoding was employed in the preparation of TCR libraries, with unique molecular identifiers being used to normalize TCRbeta repertoire quantification. TCRdb cleaned the public reads at Q25 with fastp, built clones with MiXCR and kept in-frame beta chains. Entries that share a CDR3 protein sequence are merged under the most common genes and DNA. The sample has almost 400,000 distinct CDR3 sequences on record, approximately 20% of them singletons. The biggest ten clones account for over 3.5% of the sample. Based on the germline V gene, the CDR1 and CDR2 sequences are MDHEN and SYDVKM. Spanning cysteine to phenylalanine, the CDR3 consists of 16 amino acids. Here the CDR3 DNA is all that survives: 48 bases in frame from base 1. Trimming leaves V shorter by 3 bases and J shorter by 2 bases, with the junction holding 5 bases beyond the gene matches.

This sample comprised PBMCs from the stem cell graft donor, obtained from the stem cell graft. The sequence links TRBV28 to TRBJ2-4, with 9 bases aligning to TRBD2. The receptor's source is a human donor who donated a stem cell graft to a child with acute myeloid leukemia. The CDR3 here reads CASSFSGSSTKNIQYF. The nucleotide sequence reads as follows: TGTGCCAGCAGTTTTAGCGGGAGCTCGACCAAAAACATTCAGTACTTC.